This TCR beta chain stems from a study of T cell repertoires in ileal Crohn's disease. Around 0.55 micrograms of biopsy DNA per sample underwent TCRB immunosequencing. Clones were sequenced by immunoSEQ multiplex PCR, and TCRdb holds only the in-frame ones, with some missing. The sample carries thousands of clones, 75% to 85% recorded once. The sample taken for sequencing was ileal tissue. This receptor was obtained from an adult with Crohn's disease.

The chain's CDR3 is CASGRQGAFDTQYF. The CDR3 DNA is TGTGCCAGCGGAAGACAGGGGGCTTTCGATACGCAGTATTTT. The chain links TRBV27 to TRBJ2-3; 10 nucleotides line up with TRBD1. J was trimmed by 6 bases and V by 8 bases; bases with no gene match: 8. CDR1 and CDR2 (germline): MNHEY, SMNVEV (reference sequence). The CDR3 length is 14 residues.